The present entry profiles one T cell receptor beta chain with its context. It has no known antigen specificity. Base qualities are not at hand, and no much larger clone is one base apart. The junction carries 11 bases between V and J, which are trimmed by 4 bases and 6 bases respectively. Inclusive of the bounding cysteine and phenylalanine, the CDR3 is 13 residues long. Just the 39-base CDR3 DNA is kept, in frame starting at base 1. Per the germline V gene, SGHTA is the CDR1 and FQGNSA is the CDR2. The data originate from a study of cytomegalovirus exposure and HLA in healthy donors (dated 2017 in TCRdb). Describing the broader study: According to an earlier analysis of 587 of the donors, some 180 million T cells yielded 90 million to 140 million unique TCR beta sequences and around 280 Gb of sequence data. An early release covering some 640 HLA-typed donors comprised about 300 gigabases of sequencing data and about 90 million unique TCR sequences. Among the roughly 390 genotyped donors, 81% belonged to the genetic ancestry cluster associated with self-reported Caucasian donors. The aim of the study was to test whether cataloging public T cell receptors could identify signatures of past pathogen exposure. The T cell repertoires of about 700 subjects were profiled by immunosequencing and related to cytomegalovirus serostatus. Besides the first cohort of more than 650 subjects, a separate validation cohort made up of roughly 120 different subjects was used. High-throughput TCR immunosequencing, statistical association of individual TCRs with disease status, and machine learning were combined to predict cytomegalovirus infection status. To study patterns of TCR occurrence, a later analysis re-analyzed previously published TCR beta repertoires from 650 to 750 donors and added high-resolution HLA genotyping. Rather than drawing on any new phenotypic data, the later analysis identified candidate immune exposures from TCR beta sequences and the way those sequences occurred across donors. To decide whether each TCR beta V gene segment behaved as functional or pseudogenic, an earlier analysis of 587 of the donors relied on high-throughput TCR beta sequencing. Donor age, sex, ethnicity and CMV serostatus were collected together with the repertoire data. A later genetic analysis took genome-wide SNP genotypes for about 55% of the roughly 670 donors and used that subset as a discovery cohort. All discovery cohort repertoires had been generated on a single sequencing platform. Both class I and class II loci were covered by HLA typing, at four-digit resolution. Typing coverage varied by locus: roughly 620-640 donors for A, B, C, DRB1 and DQB1; around 560 for DQA1; 606 for DPA1; approximately 490 for DPB1. Because of strong linkage in the cohort, a handful of DR-DQ haplotypes were treated as single units for association and clustering. Among 350 to 400 genotyped donors of the cohort, an average of approximately 240,000 unique TCR beta nucleotide sequences were sequenced per donor, around 20% of them non-productive.

In total, more than 500 healthy bone marrow donors made up the cohort. At the time of sampling, every cohort member was nominally healthy, though immune exposures that went unrecorded were likely present. The donor was CMV seronegative and was included in the group of 352 seronegative cohort members. Each donor provided a peripheral blood sample, and peripheral blood mononuclear cells were used for TCR beta sequencing. Genomic DNA was extracted from the blood cell samples with the Qiagen DNeasy Blood Extraction Kit. The investigation overall reported the following: According to the authors, the approach could potentially be generalized to other disease states and immunological phenotypes. The presence/absence analyses assumed that sequencing depth was roughly uniform across donors, and that assumption may not be true. In a later genetic analysis, a missense DCLRE1C variant was associated with V-gene and J-gene trimming of TCR beta chains, and the association was replicated in an independent cohort. A later analysis found that HLA-associated TCR beta chains were more clonally expanded and had lower generation probabilities than equally common non-associated chains. In a later analysis, most CMV-associated TCR beta chains were found to appear HLA-restricted, with HLA associations seemingly driven largely by CMV exposure. The study gave a list of 150 to 200 TCR beta chains associated with cytomegalovirus. Linkage disequilibrium might explain the correlated functional status among segregating V segments, but an unknown experimental factor could not be excluded. Cytomegalovirus status was reported to be diagnosed by the classifier with high specificity and sensitivity in both the original and validation cohorts. Because the 87-base-pair reads could not distinguish some IMGT-functional V segments, including TRBV6-2 and TRBV6-3, those segments were excluded. According to a later analysis, TCR association rates differed among HLA loci, with DRB1 alleles showing the most associated TCRs and HLA-C alleles showing the fewest. A later genetic analysis reported fewer N-insertions in productive TCRs among donors in an Asian-associated ancestry cluster than the roughly 700-donor mean. When HLA alleles, especially DR and DQ, strongly co-occurred, TCR associations were difficult to assign to individual alleles. Because counts were too low, about 15 rarely observed V segments, including chromosome 9 orphons, were left out of the earlier analysis of about 500 of the donors. HLA typing was unavailable for some donors at each locus, so association tests used only the typed subset. Across donors, most TCR sequences were observed very rarely, whereas some public TCRs were present in many individuals. A later analysis reported that several top co-occurrence clusters appeared linked to parvovirus B19, influenza, CMV and Epstein-Barr virus. The cohort was sequenced for TCR beta chains only, and without alpha or paired-chain data the features that could be detected were limited. In vitro tests confirmed that three of the cytomegalovirus-associated TCR beta chains recognize cytomegalovirus antigens. In a later analysis, about 16,000 TCR beta sequences were associated with specific HLA alleles at a false discovery rate of 0.05. In an earlier analysis of around 500 of the donors, most TCR beta V segments appeared in productive rearrangements about 87% or about 30% of the time, broadly matching IMGT annotations. The sequencing pipeline was judged likely to have produced a cluster of highly shared sequence variants as a technical artifact. A further reported finding was that TCR beta sequences accurately predicted the HLA-A and HLA-B alleles for most subjects in the first cohort. For the cohort, immune exposure information was limited to CMV serostatus.

The library relied on the immunoSEQ multiplex PCR assay. A mixture of 60 forward primers for TCR Vbeta segments and 13 reverse primers for TCR Jbeta segments was used in the multiplex PCR. A multiplex PCR assay on genomic DNA amplified the CDR3 region of rearranged TCR beta genes. Amplified TCR beta libraries were sequenced as 87-base-pair reads on the Illumina HiSeq System. The published analysis was carried out like this. In a later analysis, around 80 million unique TCR beta chains were counted across the 690 or so repertoires, and approximately 11 million of these chains were shared by at least two donors. Raw reads were error-corrected and collapsed into unique sequences with a nearest-neighbor algorithm that merged closely related sequences to remove PCR and sequencing errors. CDR3 sequences were aligned to IMGT reference sequences to assign V, D and J gene segments. For a sequence to be retained, a match of at least six nucleotides to both a V gene segment and a J gene segment was required. Rearrangements were called productive when the CDR3 lacked stop codons and stayed in frame with V and J; all others were non-productive. CDR3 was defined according to IMGT convention as the region running from the second conserved V-encoded cysteine to the conserved J-encoded phenylalanine. Sequences without an unambiguous match to a single V gene segment were excluded from the earlier analysis of several hundred of the donors. An earlier analysis of over 450 of the donors classified V segments as functional when productive rearrangements were above 56.7% and as segregating when the standard deviation between donors was above 5%. To diagnose cytomegalovirus status from the catalog of TCR beta chain sequences, a statistical classification framework was built. In a later analysis, V and J genes were assigned by comparing TCR nucleotide sequences against IMGT/GENE-DB human TR gene sequences. Using the TCRdist pipeline, a later analysis assigned CDR3 sequences along with most-parsimonious VDJ recombination scenarios. In a later analysis, every TCR beta chain was defined by the combination of its CDR3 amino acid sequence and its V-gene family, and reads without a unique V-gene family were dropped. As a way to deal with suspected cross-contamination and a sequencing artifact, a later analysis dropped 450 to 600 nucleotide sequences that were highly shared and had low generation probability. In a later analysis, a clonal expansion index was calculated for each public chain from normalized within-repertoire ranks of inferred template counts. In a later analysis, generation probabilities were computed with a VDJ recombination model fitted to out-of-frame rearrangements, and the resulting probabilities were checked against IGoR. A later analysis scored TCR-TCR, TCR-HLA and TCR-CMV co-occurrence with hypergeometric tests, applying a repertoire-size bias correction to TCR pairs. A later analysis estimated false discovery rates by permuting HLA or CMV assignments 20 times. In a later analysis, co-occurring TCRs were grouped using DBSCAN, and TCRdist sequence similarity was added for clustering within HLA-allele-positive subsets. Repertoires with fewer than 30,000 or more than 120,000 public chains, plus five repertoires with anomalous nucleotide sharing, were excluded from co-occurrence clustering. Not all clones reach the TCRdb copy of this immuneACCESS table, which keeps in-frame sequences only. Checked studies attribute under half of the gap to unresolved V genes and leave the rest unexplained. V and J calls and clone size are as listed in that table; D and trimming were resolved from the DNA. This sample gives about 100,000 clones in total; around 84% of them show up just once. The ten largest clones take up about 1.1% of the sample.

The V and J genes are TRBV7-2 and TRBJ2-3; possibly the D gene is TRBD1, per 6 matching bases. The TCR sequence derives from a young woman in good health and CMV-seronegative. Sequencing was done on a sample of PBMCs. The CDR3 has the sequence CASSSNRADTQYF. The DNA sequence is as follows: TGTGCCAGCAGCTCGAACAGGGCTGATACGCAGTATTTT.